Shown below are 28 T cell receptor beta chains from a single sample sequenced in a study of long-term antiretroviral therapy in people with HIV. Version v3.0 of the immunoSEQ assay was performed at survey level. Libraries were prepared by immunoSEQ multiplex PCR; TCRdb keeps only in-frame clonotypes and omits some of them. The repertoire includes about 24,000 clones, around 90% of them detected once, and roughly 8.9% sits in the top ten. The material was unsorted PBMCs, obtained 1.8 years before starting antiretroviral therapy. The origin of the receptors is a man aged 45-60 years with HIV.

V is TRBV7-8 and J is TRBJ2-1; 9 bases line up with TRBD2. The V gene end was trimmed by 1 base and the J gene end by 7 bases; junction bases not matched to a gene: 5. This CDR3 is 15 amino acids long. Germline V gene sequence: CDR1 SGHVS, CDR2 FQNEAQ. The CDR3 spells CASSLGAGGLNEQFF. CDR3 nucleotides: TGTGCCAGCAGCTTAGGGGCGGGGGGGTTGAATGAGCAGTTCTTC.

The chain joins TRBV14 to TRBJ2-3; D is uncertain. With 5 bases removed from V and 3 bases from J, the gap between germline ends came to 21 bases. CDR3 size: 17 residues. In germline, CDR1 is SGHDN, CDR2 FVKESK. CDR3 sequence: CASSETGRGERTDTQYF. CDR3 nucleotide sequence: TGTGCCAGCAGCGAAACGGGTCGTGGGGAAAGGACAGATACGCAGTATTTT.

This clone was detected once. V is TRBV9 and J is TRBJ1-2; D may be TRBD1 (6 bases). The germline V gene has CDR1 SGDLS and CDR2 YYNGEE. This CDR3 has 14 amino acids. Between the trimmed V and J ends, which lost 4 bases and 4 bases, there was a span of 14 bases. The CDR3 DNA is TGTGCCAGCAGCCCATCGCAGGGGCGCTATGGCTACACCTTC. Encoded protein: CASSPSQGRYGYTF.

This clone was seen once. The chain joins TRBV5-1 to TRBJ1-2; D gene uncertain. The V gene lost 7 bases and the J gene lost 3 bases, with 10 bases spanning the gap. Germline CDR1 is SGHRS and CDR2 is YFSETQ. CDR3 length equals 12 residues. The CDR3 DNA reads TGCGCCAGCCGGTTTTTGGACTATGGCTACACCTTC. Its translation is CASRFLDYGYTF.

The chain employs TRBV28 and TRBJ2-7; 9 bases match TRBD1. The CDR3 runs 17 residues. V dropped 4 bases and J dropped 4; count of bases not matched to a gene: 14. In germline, CDR1 is MDHEN, CDR2 SYDVKM. The CDR3 spells CASSSSGQGPLPYEQYF. CDR3 bases: TGTGCCAGCAGTTCTAGTGGACAGGGGCCCCTTCCTTACGAGCAGTACTTC.

This chain links TRBV18 with TRBJ1-3; the D gene is possibly TRBD1 (6 bases). The germline V gene has CDR1 KGHSH and CDR2 LQKENI. The CDR3 has 17 amino acids. Trimming pared 6 bases from V and 6 bases from J, leaving 24 bases between. CDR3 in amino acids: CASSLTPIGGLENTIYF. In DNA, the CDR3 is TGTGCCAGCTCCCTTACCCCCATCGGGGGCTTGGAAAACACCATATATTTT.

The chain joins TRBV7-6 to TRBJ1-2; D remains ambiguous. From germline, CDR1 is SGHVS and CDR2 FNYEAQ. The CDR3 has 12 amino acids. Trimming took off 5 bases at V and 8 bases at J, with 12 bases between the two ends. CDR3 protein: CASSPDSLGYTF. The CDR3 coding sequence is TGTGCCAGCAGCCCCGACTCTTTGGGCTACACCTTC.

The J gene is TRBJ1-1, the V gene TRBV25-1; 7 bases match TRBD1. This CDR3 region has 12 residues. Trimming cost V 8 bases and J 6 bases; bases outside gene matches: 6. Looked up from germline, CDR1 is MGHDK and CDR2 is SYGVNS. CDR3 loop: CASQIQGAEAFF. As DNA, the CDR3 is TGTGCCAGCCAAATCCAGGGGGCTGAAGCTTTCTTT.

This chain uses TRBV5-4 with TRBJ2-2, with a possible D match to TRBD2 (6 bases). Germline-derived CDR1 and CDR2 are SGHNT and YYREEE (reference sequence). Trimming shortened V by 0 bases and J by 0 bases, and 15 bases separated the two germline ends. CDR3 length: 18 amino acids. DNA of the CDR3: TGTGCCAGCAGCTTGGATGGGGGACGGGGGACGAACACCGGGGAGCTGTTTTTT. Translating gives CASSLDGGRGTNTGELFF.

This clone is a singleton in its sample. The DNA of the CDR3 is TGCGCCAGCAGTTCAGAGGAGACTAGCGGATGGGAGACCCAGTACTTC. This codes for CASSSEETSGWETQYF. The chain is built from TRBV10-1 and TRBJ2-5; 9 bases match TRBD2. The CDR3 sequence is 16 residues long. V lost 5 bases and J lost 5; bases outside the gene matches: 12. The germline CDR1 and CDR2 sequences are WNHNN and SYGVQD (reference sequence).

The V gene is TRBV10-3, the J gene TRBJ1-1, with 9 nucleotides matching TRBD1. With 10 bases clipped from V and 1 base from J, the junction kept 4 bases outside the gene matches. CDR1 and CDR2 (germline): ENHRY, SYGVKD. This CDR3 comprises 13 residues. CDR3 in DNA: TGTGCCACCGACAGGGGGGAGAACACTGAAGCTTTCTTT. Its protein product is CATDRGENTEAFF.

The chain uses TRBV10-3 and TRBJ2-7; D not certain. V was pared by 5 bases and J by 7 bases, with 15 bases between. This CDR3 has 13 amino acids. Germline-derived CDR1 and CDR2 are ENHRY and SYGVKD. CDR3 DNA sequence: TGTGCCATCAGTTCTTCCCTACGCGTGGAGCAGTACTTC. Its protein is CAISSSLRVEQYF.

J is TRBJ1-1 and V is TRBV7-2; D ambiguous. V was clipped by 1 base and J by 10 bases, with 10 bases between them. Per the germline V gene, CDR1 is SGHTA and CDR2 is FQGNSA. The CDR3 length is 12 residues. As DNA, the CDR3 is TGTGCCAGCAGCTTAGAGCCGCCAACAGCTTTCTTT. The encoded protein is CASSLEPPTAFF.

As DNA, the CDR3 is TGTGCCAGCAGCGCAGAGTATTCGGGGACATATTTCTACGAGCAGTACTTC. Encoded protein: CASSAEYSGTYFYEQYF. This rearrangement joins TRBV2 to TRBJ2-7; TRBD1 might be the D (6 bases). Trimming cost V 6 bases and J 3 bases, with 24 bases left between them. This CDR3 region has 17 residues. Germline values: CDR1 SNHLY, CDR2 FYNNEI.

V usage is TRBV29-1 and J usage is TRBJ2-3; 8 nucleotides align to TRBD1. The CDR3 runs 13 residues. V shed 1 base and J 9 bases; nucleotides not matched to a gene: 6. CDR1 and CDR2 from the germline V gene are SQVTM and ANQGSEA. Written as DNA, the CDR3 is TGCAGCGTTGAAGGGGCAGGGGGCGGCACGCAGTATTTT. Encoded protein: CSVEGAGGGTQYF.

As regards this clone: Lacking the conserved final phenylalanine or tryptophan, this CDR3 likely reflects a read error. The limits of the CDR3 on the DNA are not certain, so only TCRdb's listed CDR3 is given. V is TRBV9 and J is TRBJ1-1. The germline gives CDR1 SGDLS, CDR2 YYNGEE. The CDR3 comprises 9 residues, both ends counted. CDR3 protein: CASSVESSA.

J is TRBJ2-3 and V is TRBV19; 9 bases are shared with TRBD1. V gave up 3 bases and J gave up 8 bases; unmatched junction bases: 12. The CDR3 runs 16 residues. Germline-derived CDR1 and CDR2 are LNHDA and SQIVND (reference sequence). CDR3 nucleotides: TGTGCCAGTAGTATCTTCGGGACAGGGATGAAAGGTACGCAGTATTTT. Amino acids: CASSIFGTGMKGTQYF.

The rearrangement links TRBV29-1 to TRBJ2-7; TRBD2 matches at 7 bases. Germline V gene sequence: CDR1 SQVTM, CDR2 ANQGSEA. The CDR3 is made up of 13 amino acids. V was clipped by 6 bases and J by 4 bases; unmatched bases: 9. CDR3 in amino acids: CSVGGATEYEQYF. In DNA, the CDR3 is TGCAGCGTGGGAGGGGCGACGGAATACGAGCAGTACTTC.

The chain links TRBV5-1 to TRBJ2-4, with TRBD1 as a possible D gene (5 bases). The CDR3 covers 16 residues. Deletions cut 2 bases from V and 1 base from J, with 13 bases between. Germline V gene lookup returns CDR1 SGHRS and CDR2 YFSETQ. CDR3 loop: CASSLGEWQAKNIQYF. The CDR3 DNA is TGCGCCAGCAGCTTAGGGGAATGGCAGGCCAAAAACATTCAGTACTTC.

This chain links TRBV30 with TRBJ1-4; D ambiguous. Trimming cost V 2 bases and J 6 bases, with 10 bases left between them. CDR3 size: 13 residues. The germline V gene encodes CDR1 GTSNPN and CDR2 SVGIG (reference sequence). CDR3 DNA: TGTGCCTGGAGTATCGGAATCTATGAAAAACTGTTTTTT. This sequence encodes CAWSIGIYEKLFF.

The rearrangement links TRBV4-3 to TRBJ1-5; D possibly corresponds to TRBD1 (6 bases). CDR1 and CDR2 from the germline V gene are LGHNA and YSLEER. CDR3 length equals 15 residues. Trimming removed 0 bases from V and 7 bases from J, with 13 bases in between. The CDR3 nucleotides read TGCGCCAGCAGCCAAGATTTGGGGGGCAGCCAGCCCCAGCATTTT. Residues: CASSQDLGGSQPQHF.

The rearrangement joins TRBV5-1 to TRBJ2-2; D not resolved. V was pared by 4 bases and J by 1 base, with 8 bases between. CDR1 is SGHRS, CDR2 YFSETQ, per germline. CDR3 size: 14 residues. In DNA form, the CDR3 reads TGCGCCAGCAGCACGGAAGTGAACACCGGGGAGCTGTTTTTT. Translated: CASSTEVNTGELFF.

This clone was found once. The chain uses TRBV11-3 and TRBJ1-1; D uncertain. V gave up 3 bases and J gave up 7 bases, with 12 bases separating them. Germline CDR1 is SGHNT and CDR2 is YENEEA. The CDR3 length is 13 residues. CDR3 coding DNA: TGTGCCAGCAGCTTCTCCGGGGAGGGTGAAGCTTTCTTT. Translation: CASSFSGEGEAFF. Together with reference TRBV11-3 and TRBJ1-1, the CDR3 gives the full variable domain: EAGVVQSPRYKIIEKKQPVAFWCNPISGHNTLYWYLQNLGQGPELLIRYENEEAVDDSQLPKDRFSAERLKGVDSTLKIQPAELGDSAVYLCASSFSGEGEAFFGQGTRLTVV.

V and J are TRBV7-2 and TRBJ2-7; 9 bases align to TRBD1. CDR1 is SGHTA, CDR2 FQGNSA, per germline. V trimming: 4 bases; J trimming: 2 bases; junction bases outside the gene matches: 0. The CDR3 covers 13 residues. The CDR3 DNA follows: TGTGCCAGCAGCTGGGACAGGGCCTACGAGCAGTACTTC. Translation: CASSWDRAYEQYF.

By proportion, this clone is medium-sized. The DNA for the CDR3 is TGTGCCAGCAGCGCCTACAGTAGGTCCTACGAGCAGTACTTC. It encodes CASSAYSRSYEQYF. The rearrangement links TRBV9 to TRBJ2-7; D unresolved. Per the germline V gene, CDR1 is SGDLS and CDR2 is YYNGEE. The CDR3 has 14 residues. V was cut by 3 bases and J by 1 base, with 11 bases left in between.

The rearrangement links TRBV11-2 to TRBJ2-1; 8 positions agree with TRBD2. Germline CDR1 and CDR2: SGHAT and FQNNGV. CDR3 size: 17 residues. With V trimmed by 1 base and J by 2 bases, 7 bases remained unmatched. The CDR3 DNA reads TGTGCCAGCAGCTTAGGAAGCGGGAGTAGTCCCTACAATGAGCAGTTCTTC. Its protein is CASSLGSGSSPYNEQFF. The full variable domain, its missing parts supplied by reference TRBV11-2 and TRBJ2-1, is EAGVAQSPRYKIIEKRQSVAFWCNPISGHATLYWYQQILGQGPKLLIQFQNNGVVDDSQLPKDRFSAERLKGVDSTLKIQPAKLEDSAVYLCASSLGSGSSPYNEQFFGPGTRLTVL.

The rearrangement joins TRBV5-6 to TRBJ1-2; 7 nucleotides line up with TRBD1. Germline V gives CDR1 SGHDT, CDR2 YYEEEE. The length of the CDR3 is 15 residues. J was trimmed by 4 bases and V by 0 bases; bases with no gene match: 6. The CDR3 DNA sequence: TGTGCCAGCAGCTTGGGGGACAGCGACCTCTATGGCTACACCTTC. The encoded protein is CASSLGDSDLYGYTF.

The CDR3 region is CASSIRTGYSNQPQHF. The CDR3 bases are TGTGCCAGTAGTATACGGACAGGGTATAGCAATCAGCCCCAGCATTTT. The chain combines TRBV19 with TRBJ1-5; 8 nucleotides match TRBD1. Trimming cost V 2 bases and J 0 bases; bases outside gene matches: 3. This CDR3 has 16 amino acids. Germline V lookup: CDR1 LNHDA, CDR2 SQIVND (reference sequence).